Presented here are 3 T cell receptor beta chains from one specimen sequenced in a study of blood T cell repertoires in COVID-19. Sequencing used immunoSEQ multiplex PCR; TCRdb keeps in-frame clones, though not all of them. Here the sample spans fewer than 250,000 clones, 70% to 85% being singletons. The specimen sequenced was PBMCs or T cells enriched from blood (not recorded which). These TCRs come from a man in his sixties who had recovered from COVID-19.

The chain has TRBV5-5 and TRBJ1-5; no clear D gene. V shed 4 bases and J shed 0 bases, with 14 bases lying between them. CDR1 is SGHKS, CDR2 YYEKEE, per germline (reference sequence). This CDR3 region has 16 residues. CDR3 sequence reads: CASSLDTSYSNQPQHF. The CDR3 bases are TGTGCCAGCAGCCTTGACACCTCTTATAGCAATCAGCCCCAGCATTTT. Using reference TRBV5-5 and TRBJ1-5 for the parts outside the CDR3, the full variable domain is DAGVTQSPTHLIKTRGQQVTLRCSPISGHKSVSWYQQVLGQGPQFIFQYYEKEERGRGNFPDRFSARQFPNYSSELNVNALLLGDSALYLCASSLDTSYSNQPQHFGDGTRLSIL.

The chain uses TRBV7-2 and TRBJ1-1; 8 bases agree with TRBD1. The CDR3 extends over 18 amino acids. CDR1 and CDR2 from the germline V gene are SGHTA and FQGNSA. V was pared by 5 bases and J by 0 bases, with 14 bases of the junction left unmatched. CDR3 sequence (DNA): TGTGCCAGCAGCCTTAGGGAAGGGACAGGACGATTGAACACTGAAGCTTTCTTT. Translation: CASSLREGTGRLNTEAFF.

The chain uses TRBV7-3 and TRBJ2-5; 9 bases fit TRBD2. The CDR3 runs 16 residues. Germline V lookup: CDR1 SGHTA, CDR2 FQGTGA. Losses at the gene ends were 3 bases for V and 3 bases for J; bases not matched to a gene: 8. This chain's CDR3 is CASSFGQRGAKETQYF. The CDR3 region has the DNA TGTGCCAGCAGCTTCGGGCAGCGGGGGGCGAAAGAGACCCAGTACTTC.